This T cell receptor (beta chain) stems from a study of blood T cell repertoires in COVID-19. The CDR3 consists of 11 residues. V gave up 6 bases and J gave up 3 bases, with 5 bases separating them. Germline loops: CDR1 MNHEY, CDR2 SVGAGI. This table comes from immunoSEQ multiplex PCR, and its TCRdb copy is limited to in-frame clones, with some not included. The table includes roughly 99,000 clones, 89% detected once. The J gene is TRBJ1-1, the V gene TRBV6-5, with D unclear. The source material was peripheral blood. The origin of this receptor is a man aged 40-50 years with active or convalescent COVID-19. The CDR3 bases are TGTGCCAGCAGGAGAGACACTGAAGCTTTCTTT. It codes for CASRRDTEAFF.